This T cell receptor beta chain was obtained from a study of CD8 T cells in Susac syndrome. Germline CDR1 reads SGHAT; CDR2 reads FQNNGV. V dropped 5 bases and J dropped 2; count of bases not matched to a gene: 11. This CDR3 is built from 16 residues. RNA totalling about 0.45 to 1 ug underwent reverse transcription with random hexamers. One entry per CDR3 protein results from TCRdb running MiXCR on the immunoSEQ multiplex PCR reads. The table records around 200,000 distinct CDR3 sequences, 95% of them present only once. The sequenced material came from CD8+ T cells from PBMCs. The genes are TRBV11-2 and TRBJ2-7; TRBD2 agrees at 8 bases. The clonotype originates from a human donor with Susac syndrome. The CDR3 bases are TGTGCCAGCAGCGGATGGAGAGCGGGGGTTCCCTACGAGCAGTACTTC. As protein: CASSGWRAGVPYEQYF.